This TCR beta chain was identified in a study of T cells expressing NK-cell markers. General study results and limits: Topping the CD3+CD56-NKG2C+ fraction as well were these clonotypes, in a handful of donors.

This CDR3 spans 14 amino acids. Germline V gene lookup returns CDR1 SEHNR and CDR2 FQNEAQ (reference sequence). Note on this clonotype: Its target is unknown.

TCRdb reprocessed the 5' RACE reads and reports one entry per CDR3 protein, with no DNA. This repertoire comprises 200,000 to 300,000 distinct CDR3 sequences; its ten largest clones make up roughly 0.4%. J is TRBJ1-6 and V is TRBV7-9; lacking DNA, the TRBD1 call made by TCRdb goes unchecked. Sequencing was performed on blood T cells: a sorted CD56 or NKG2C T cell subset, CD4+ or CD8+ T cells, or bulk PBMC T cells (not recorded which). This sequence was found in a man between 18 and 29 years old in good health. The CDR3 loop is CASRPQGGDSPLHF. Together with reference TRBV7-9 and TRBJ1-6, the CDR3 gives the full variable domain: DTGVSQNPRHKITKRGQNVTFRCDPISEHNRLYWYRQTLGQGPEFLTYFQNEAQLEKSRLLSDRFSAERPKGSFSTLEIQRTEQGDSAMYLCASRPQGGDSPLHFGNGTRLTVT.